The rows below give T cell receptor beta chains drawn from one sample of a study of control samples from healthy donors and cancer patients. Profiling relied on immunoSEQ multiplex PCR, and the TCRdb table lists in-frame clones only, not all of them. This sample has 140,000 or so clones, with about 90% found just once. The specimen was blood. Every receptor here comes from a man aged 25 to 45 in good health. Both conserved end residues are part of each CDR3. A D gene is named only where the DNA matches it firmly. Not all rows give a size; the values are once, few, many and, for expanded clones, a class.

cdr3_length d_call j_call v_call clone_size cdr3_nt cdr3_aa
14 TRBD2 TRBJ2-1 TRBV5-1 - TGCGCCAGCAGCTTGGAGCGGGGGGACAATGAGCAGTTCTTC CASSLERGDNEQFF
12 - TRBJ2-7 TRBV30 - TGTGCCTGGAGTGTTTCGACGGACGAGCAGTACTTC CAWSVSTDEQYF
14 - TRBJ1-3 TRBV7-2 once TGTGCCAGCAGCTTACCTGGGGGGGGAAACACCATATATTTT CASSLPGGGNTIYF
16 - TRBJ2-3 TRBV7-8 - TGTGCCAGCAGCTTAGTCAATCCGGGGAGCACAGATACGCAGTATTTT CASSLVNPGSTDTQYF
16 - TRBJ1-5 TRBV28 - TGTGCCAGCAGTTTGCAGGGATGGGGTGGCAATCAGCCCCAGCATTTT CASSLQGWGGNQPQHF
16 - TRBJ1-1 TRBV11-2 once TGTGCCAGCAGCTTACCCGGACCCACGGGAAACACTGAAGCTTTCTTT CASSLPGPTGNTEAFF
11 - TRBJ1-1 TRBV6-5 - TGTGCCAGCACCCACGGGTCTGAAGCTTTCTTT CASTHGSEAFF
15 - TRBJ2-2 TRBV7-3 - TGTGCCAGCAGCCGAAGGACTACGAACACCGGGGAGCTGTTTTTT CASSRRTTNTGELFF
17 TRBD1 TRBJ1-1 TRBV19 - TGTGCCAGTAGTCCTCGTGACAGGGGGTACATGAACACTGAAGCTTTCTTT CASSPRDRGYMNTEAFF
16 - TRBJ2-1 TRBV14 - TGTGCCAGCAGCCAAGATAGGAGGGGGCCGTACAATGAGCAGTTCTTC CASSQDRRGPYNEQFF
13 - TRBJ1-1 TRBV27 once TGTGCCAGCAGTTTGGGACAGAACACTGAAGCTTTCTTT CASSLGQNTEAFF
14 TRBD2 TRBJ2-1 TRBV7-3 - TGTGCCAGCAGCTTAAGCGGGGGTGGCAATGAGCAGTTCTTC CASSLSGGGNEQFF
16 - TRBJ1-1 TRBV24-1 - TGTGCCACCAGTGACGTCCGGGCTAAGTGGGACACTGAAGCTTTCTTT CATSDVRAKWDTEAFF
13 TRBD1 TRBJ2-1 TRBV19 - TGTGCCAGTAGTCAGGGGGCCTACAATGAGCAGTTCTTC CASSQGAYNEQFF
16 TRBD2 TRBJ2-1 TRBV14 - TGTGCCAGCAGCCAGTTAGCGGGGGGGACCTACAATGAGCAGTTCTTC CASSQLAGGTYNEQFF
16 - TRBJ2-3 TRBV28 - TGTGCCAGCAGTTCTAGTAGGCTAGGAGGCGCAGATACGCAGTATTTT CASSSSRLGGADTQYF
13 - TRBJ1-1 TRBV9 - TGTGCCAGCAGCGTAGTGCTGAACACTGAAGCTTTCTTT CASSVVLNTEAFF
15 - TRBJ1-1 TRBV6-7 - TGTGCCAGCAGTTACCCGGGACTGTGGAACACTGAAGCTTTCTTT CASSYPGLWNTEAFF
13 - TRBJ2-2 TRBV11-2 - TGTGCCAGCAGCCCACAGGTGGTAGGGGAGCTGTTTTTT CASSPQVVGELFF
13 - TRBJ2-4 TRBV5-4 - TGTGCCAGCAGCGAGCCGGGCCAGGACATTCAGTACTTC CASSEPGQDIQYF
12 - TRBJ1-3 TRBV12-3/TRBV12-4 - TGTGCCAGCAGTTTCCGGGGAAACACCATATATTTT CASSFRGNTIYF
12 - TRBJ1-1 TRBV29-1 - TGCAGCGTTGGGGCGGGGTGGACTGAAGCTTTCTTT CSVGAGWTEAFF
15 - TRBJ1-2 TRBV6-5 - TGTGCCAGCAGTTACTCGGGGGGGGCCAACTATGGCTACACCTTC CASSYSGGANYGYTF
14 - TRBJ1-4 TRBV19 - TGTGCCAGTAGTACATCCGGGACATCTGAAAAACTGTTTTTT CASSTSGTSEKLFF
17 TRBD2 TRBJ2-3 TRBV5-1 - TGCGCCAGCAGCTTGGCAGGACTAGCGGGGGGGCTGGATACGCAGTATTTT CASSLAGLAGGLDTQYF
16 - TRBJ1-2 TRBV7-9 once TGTGCCAGCAGCTCCCCGGGCAGGGACCAAAACTATGGCTACACCTTC CASSSPGRDQNYGYTF
14 - TRBJ1-2 TRBV19 - TGTGCCAGTACCACTATAGGACCTAACTATGGCTACACCTTC CASTTIGPNYGYTF
16 TRBD2 TRBJ2-3 TRBV11-2 once TGTGCCAGCAGCCCCGGACTAGCGGGGTCCACAGATACGCAGTATTTT CASSPGLAGSTDTQYF
16 TRBD1 TRBJ1-3 TRBV29-1 - TGCAGCGTTGAAGATAGGGGACAGGGGGCTCGAAACACCATATATTTT CSVEDRGQGARNTIYF
11 - TRBJ1-2 TRBV12-2 - TGTGCAAAACAGGGTGCCTATGGCTACACCTTC CAKQGAYGYTF
14 TRBD1 TRBJ1-2 TRBV6-5 - TGTGCCAGCAGTTACAAGAGTGGCAGGGGGGAATACACCTTC CASSYKSGRGEYTF